One T cell receptor (beta chain) is described in this entry. Its antigen remains unidentified. Base quality data are lacking; no much larger clone is found one base away. From the cysteine through the phenylalanine, the CDR3 covers 12 amino acids. Of all the DNA, just the CDR3 is kept, 36 bases in frame from base 1. V is pared back by 3 bases and J by 6 bases, with 7 bases lying between the germline termini. CDR1 and CDR2, looked up from the germline V gene, are KGHSH and LQKENI. The sample originates from a study of blood T cell repertoires in COVID-19 (dated by TCRdb to 2019 to 2021). Background on the whole study: Samples covering the acute and convalescent phases of COVID-19 were provided by collaborators in the United States, Italy and Spain. The sample metadata nearly always contained a de-identified subject ID, COVID-19 status, age in years and sex. Where available, HLA class I and class II types were obtained from metadata supplied by the sample provider rather than from assay-based typing. A freely available public database, intended as a resource for researchers studying the immune response to SARS-CoV-2, is where the repertoires were released. Subjects who had been exposed to COVID-19, were actively infected with it, or had recovered from it provided the deeply sampled blood TCRbeta repertoires that made up the dataset. The samples were drawn from two sources: the first 160 participants of the ongoing ImmuneRACE study, and about 1,300 subjects contributed by 6 global collaborators. The material from the prospective study consisted of cDNA or gDNA derived from T cells, B-cell-depleted T cells, or PBMCs. The study at large found these results: Clinical and demographic metadata were provided uncurated, with the amount varying by source and participant.

Whole blood was collected in K2EDTA tubes by collaborating institutions according to the institutions' own protocols. For TCRbeta analysis, collaborators shipped samples in one of three forms: frozen whole blood, isolated PBMCs, or DNA extracted from either of those sample types. TCRbeta CDR3 regions were amplified from genomic DNA by means of the immunoSEQ Assay, a bias-controlled multiplex PCR. Per the authors' processing: The number of nucleated cells in each sample was estimated from the amplification of reference gene primers within the assay. To quantify the absolute abundance of each unique TCRbeta CDR3 rearrangement, sequence reads were collapsed and filtered. Productive Simpson clonality was computed per sample as the square root of Simpson's diversity index over productive rearrangements. As stored in TCRdb, this immuneACCESS dataset retains in-frame rearrangements with V and J assigned. A fraction of the clones does not appear; measured against another copy, unresolved V genes explain less than half of the discrepancy, and the remainder lacks a known reason. V, J and clone size are those of that table, while D and trimming were read from the DNA. The sample table shows some 29,000 clones, and 70% to 90% are seen once. Approximately 2.5% of the sample goes to the ten largest clones.

Sequencing was done on a sample of peripheral blood. The chain joins TRBV18 to TRBJ2-3; the D region possibly corresponds to TRBD2 (5 bases align). This receptor was identified in a human donor in a cohort sampled during active COVID-19. The DNA is as follows: TGTGCCAGCTCACCTCGAGGGGATACGCAGTATTTT. The resulting protein is CASSPRGDTQYF.